Listed here is a single TCR beta chain. The CDR3 sequence is 13 residues long. The V end was cut by 7 bases, the J end by 3 bases, with 12 bases between. MiXCR, run by TCRdb on the RT-PCR reads, gives a single entry per CDR3 protein. Of about 700,000 distinct CDR3 sequences listed, about 14% were seen once; the top ten hold 3% to 4.5%. The sequenced material came from memory CD4+ T cells from blood. The receptor comes from a female donor in good health, serving as a healthy control. The chain links TRBV12-3 or TRBV12-4 to TRBJ1-1; D uncertain. CDR3: CASTLKWDTEAFF. The DNA for the CDR3 is TGTGCCAGCACCCTCAAGTGGGACACTGAAGCTTTCTTT.